The rows below give T cell receptor beta chains drawn from one sample of a study of post-analysis software for immune sequencing data. TCRdb called the PCR reads again in MiXCR, with one record for every CDR3 protein. The sample consists of over 700,000 distinct CDR3 sequences, about 32% of them appearing once. The sequenced sample consisted of blood. Receptor source: a girl aged 5-17 years with multiple sclerosis. Each CDR3 is given with its conserved first and last residue. Fields, in order: J gene, V gene, clone size, D gene, CDR3 DNA, CDR3 protein. The D gene is left open where the match is weak. The size of a clone is reported for some rows only, either as once, few or many, or as a class for expanded clones.

TRBJ2-5	TRBV12-3/TRBV12-4	.	.	TGTGCCAGCAGCCAAGGGGGGTCTGGAGTGAAGCAGTACTTC	CASSQGGSGVKQYF
TRBJ1-2	TRBV7-9	once	.	TGTGCCAGCAGCTTAGGGGGGGGCACCTTC	CASSLGGGTF
TRBJ2-3	TRBV5-1	.	.	TGCGCCAGCAGCTTCACCAATACAGCAGATACGCAGTATTTT	CASSFTNTADTQYF
TRBJ2-1	TRBV4-3	few	.	TGCGCCAGCAGCCAAGAGGCTGTCGGGGACGAGCAGTTCTTC	CASSQEAVGDEQFF
TRBJ1-2	TRBV29-1	.	TRBD1	TGCAGCGACACCGGGACAGGGGAAGGCTACACCTTC	CSDTGTGEGYTF
TRBJ2-7	TRBV29-1	few	TRBD2	TGCAGCGTTGAAACTACCGGGACTAGCGTATACGAGCAGTACTTC	CSVETTGTSVYEQYF
TRBJ2-5	TRBV5-1	few	TRBD2	TGCGCCAGCAGCTTAACTAGCGGGAACCGCCAAGAGACCCAGTACTTC	CASSLTSGNRQETQYF
TRBJ2-1	TRBV4-3	.	.	TGCGCCAGCAGCCAAGATCTGAGCTACAATGAGCAGTGCTTC	CASSQDLSYNEQCF
TRBJ1-2	TRBV7-2	.	.	TGTGCCAGCAGCTTAGCGGGTCTGAACTATGGCTACACCTTC	CASSLAGLNYGYTF
TRBJ2-3	TRBV15	.	TRBD1	TGTGCCACCAGAGGGACAGGGGTGTTCACAGATACGCAGTATTTT	CATRGTGVFTDTQYF
TRBJ2-7	TRBV29-1	many	.	TGCAGCGCAACCGGGGGGCAAGCCTACGAGCAGTACTTC	CSATGGQAYEQYF
TRBJ2-3	TRBV20-1	few	TRBD2	TGCAGTGCTAGAGGAGTAGGGCTAGCGGGGAGCACAGATACGCAGTATTTT	CSARGVGLAGSTDTQYF
TRBJ1-1	TRBV20-1	.	.	TGCAGCGCCTACCTGAACACTGAAGCTTTCTTT	CSAYLNTEAFF
TRBJ2-3	TRBV7-2	few	TRBD2	TGTGCCAGCAGCTTAGGAAGCGGGAGTAGTACAGATACGCAGTATTTT	CASSLGSGSSTDTQYF
TRBJ2-4	TRBV20-1	.	.	TGCAGTGTCAGCGGTTTAGCCAAAAACATTCAGTACTTC	CSVSGLAKNIQYF
TRBJ2-1	TRBV11-2	.	TRBD2	TGTGCCAGCAAGGGACTAGCGGGGGGGTACAATGAGCAGTTCTTC	CASKGLAGGYNEQFF
TRBJ2-1	TRBV6-2/TRBV6-3	.	.	TGTGCCAGCAGTTTGGCGCAACTGGGCAATGAGCAGTTCTTC	CASSLAQLGNEQFF
TRBJ2-7	TRBV15	.	TRBD2	TGTGCCACCAGCAGAAGGATGGGACTAGCGGGAACCTACGAGCAGTACTTC	CATSRRMGLAGTYEQYF
TRBJ1-4	TRBV10-2	few	.	TGCGCCAGCAGGGGCGAGAGGGCAGTTGGGAAACTGTTTTTT	CASRGERAVGKLFF
TRBJ1-5	TRBV7-2	once	.	TGTGCCAGCAGCCCCGACGGACCGAATCAGCCCCAGCATTTT	CASSPDGPNQPQHF
TRBJ1-4	TRBV20-1	.	.	TGCAGTGCTAGTAGGGACGATGAAAAACTGTTTTTT	CSASRDDEKLFF
TRBJ2-3	TRBV7-9	.	TRBD2	TGTGCCAGCAGCTGGGGGGGGTCGACCAGCACAGATAGGCAGTATTTT	CASSWGGSTSTDRQYF
TRBJ2-7	TRBV5-1	many	TRBD2	TGTGCCAGCAGTGGGACTAGCGGGAGCTACGAGCAGTACTTC	CASSGTSGSYEQYF
TRBJ2-1	TRBV13	.	.	TGTGCCAGCAGCTTAATGGGGTACAATGAGCAGTTCTTC	CASSLMGYNEQFF
TRBJ2-1	TRBV24-1	.	TRBD2	TGTGCCACCAGTGATTCGGGACGAGCGGGGACCTACAATGAGCAGTTCTTC	CATSDSGRAGTYNEQFF
TRBJ2-6	TRBV7-9	.	.	TGTGCCGGCATGGATCACTCTGGGGCCAACGTCCTGACTTTC	CAGMDHSGANVLTF
TRBJ2-5	TRBV12-3/TRBV12-4	many	.	TGTGCCAGCAGTTTAGCCGGCAGACAAGAGACCCAGTACTTC	CASSLAGRQETQYF
TRBJ2-1	TRBV4-2	.	.	TGTGCCAGCAGCCAAGCCTTAGGTTCCGAGCAGTTCTTC	CASSQALGSEQFF
TRBJ2-3	TRBV5-4	few	.	TGTGCCAGCAGCTTCCTAGGACGGGCAGATACGCAGTATTTT	CASSFLGRADTQYF
TRBJ2-7	TRBV20-1	.	.	TGCAGTGCTAGAGACGAGACAGCGGGACATGAGCAGTACTTC	CSARDETAGHEQYF
TRBJ1-4	TRBV5-1	few	.	TGCGCCAGCAGCCCACAGGGTACTGGTGAAAAACTGTTTTTT	CASSPQGTGEKLFF
TRBJ1-5	TRBV10-3	.	.	TGTGCCACCCAGAAAGGGTTAAGCAATCAGCCCCAGCATTTT	CATQKGLSNQPQHF
TRBJ2-1	TRBV29-1	.	TRBD2	TGCAGCGTTCAAGGACTAGCGGGCTTCTCCTACAATGAGCAGTTCTTC	CSVQGLAGFSYNEQFF
TRBJ2-7	TRBV29-1	.	TRBD2	TGCAGCGTAGGGACTAGCTTACCCTACGAGCAGTACTTC	CSVGTSLPYEQYF
TRBJ2-3	TRBV20-1	few	TRBD2	TGCAGTGCTAGAGCTAGCGGGGGGGACACAGATACGCAGTATTTT	CSARASGGDTDTQYF
TRBJ2-3	TRBV6-2/TRBV6-3	few	TRBD2	TGTGCCAGCAGAACGCCGTTAAGCGGGGACCACACAGATACGCAGTATTTT	CASRTPLSGDHTDTQYF
TRBJ2-1	TRBV20-1	.	TRBD1	TGCAGTGCTAGATCCCTTGGGACAGGCTCCTACAATGAGCAGTTCTTC	CSARSLGTGSYNEQFF
TRBJ2-7	TRBV7-2	.	TRBD2	TGTGCCAGCAGCTCCCTAACTAGCGGGAGTGTTTACGAGCAGTACTTC	CASSSLTSGSVYEQYF
TRBJ2-1	TRBV7-7	few	.	TGTGCTAGCAGCTGGGGGCAGCCTGGGGATGAGCAGTTCTTC	CASSWGQPGDEQFF
TRBJ1-4	TRBV28	.	TRBD1	TGTGCCAGCGCGCTTACAGGGGCGGCTAATGAAAAACTGTTTTTT	CASALTGAANEKLFF
TRBJ2-6	TRBV9	few	.	TGTGCCAGCAGCGCCCCCCCGGGGGCCAACGTCCTGACTTTC	CASSAPPGANVLTF
TRBJ2-3	TRBV20-1	few	TRBD2	TGCAGTCCCCAAGGACTAGCGGGTCGCACAGATACGCAGTATTTT	CSPQGLAGRTDTQYF